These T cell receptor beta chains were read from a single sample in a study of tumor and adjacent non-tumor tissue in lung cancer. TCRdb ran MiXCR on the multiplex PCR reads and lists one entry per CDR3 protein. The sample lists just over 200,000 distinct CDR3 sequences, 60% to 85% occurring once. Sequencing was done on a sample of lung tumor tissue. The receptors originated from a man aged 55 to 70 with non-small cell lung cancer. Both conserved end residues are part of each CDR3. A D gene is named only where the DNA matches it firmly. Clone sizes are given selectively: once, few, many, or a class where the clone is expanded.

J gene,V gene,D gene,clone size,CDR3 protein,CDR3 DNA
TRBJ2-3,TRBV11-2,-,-,CASSFILAMADTQYF,TGTGCCAGCAGCTTTATCCTAGCCATGGCAGATACGCAGTATTTT
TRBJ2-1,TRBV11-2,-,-,CASRAIPEQFF,TGTGCCAGCAGGGCTATTCCCGAGCAGTTCTTC
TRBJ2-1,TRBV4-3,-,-,CASNQDLEASSYNEQLF,TGCGCCAGCAACCAAGATCTGGAGGCTAGCTCCTACAATGAGCAGCTCTTC
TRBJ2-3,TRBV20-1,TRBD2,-,CSVSGLAGRDTQYF,TGCAGTGTTAGCGGACTAGCGGGGAGGGATACGCAGTATTTT
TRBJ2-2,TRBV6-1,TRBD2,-,CTSGLAANTGELFF,TGTACCAGTGGACTAGCTGCGAACACCGGGGAGCTGTTTTTT
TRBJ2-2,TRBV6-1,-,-,CASSEWFRSRLFF,TGTGCCAGCAGTGAATGGTTCAGGAGTCGGCTGTTTTTT
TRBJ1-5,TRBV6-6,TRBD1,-,CASSPGQGTINQPLHF,TGTGCCAGTAGTCCGGGACAGGGGACAATCAATCAGCCCCTGCATTTT
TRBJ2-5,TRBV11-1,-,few,CASSLDRLKGTQYF,TGTGCCAGTAGCCTCGACAGGCTAAAAGGGACCCAGTACTTC
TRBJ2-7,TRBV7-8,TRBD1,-,CASSPSGTGYEQYF,TGTGCCAGCAGCCCCTCCGGGACAGGGTACGAGCAGTACTTC
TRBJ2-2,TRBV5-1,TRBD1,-,CASTRGRSNTRELFF,TGCGCCAGTACCAGGGGGAGATCGAACACCAGGGAGCTGTTTTTT
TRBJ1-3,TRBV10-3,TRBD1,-,CAISTGGNSGNTIYF,TGTGCCATCAGCACAGGGGGGAACTCTGGAAACACCATATATTTT
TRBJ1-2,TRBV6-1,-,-,CASSQAGDDYGYTF,TGTGCCAGTAGCCAGGCAGGGGACGACTATGGCTACACCTTC
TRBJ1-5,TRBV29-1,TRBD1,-,CSMGQGTEPQHF,TGCAGCATGGGACAGGGGACGGAGCCCCAGCATTTT
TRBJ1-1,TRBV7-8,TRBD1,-,CASSRQGDGNEAFF,TGTGCCAGCAGCCGACAGGGGGACGGTAATGAAGCTTTCTTT
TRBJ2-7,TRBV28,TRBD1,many,CASSRDRPLTYEQYF,TGTGCCAGCAGCAGGGACAGGCCGCTAACCTACGAGCAGTACTTC
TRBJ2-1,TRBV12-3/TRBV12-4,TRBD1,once,CASNSTGTGTYNKQFF,TGTGCCAGCAATTCAACCGGGACAGGGACCTACAATAAGCAGTTCTTC
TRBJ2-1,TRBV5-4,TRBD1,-,CASSSGQGAVNEQFF,TGTGCCAGCAGCTCGGGACAGGGGGCTGTCAATGAGCAGTTCTTC
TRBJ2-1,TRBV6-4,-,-,CVSSPGHSSYNEQFF,TGTGTCAGCAGTCCGGGACACAGCTCCTACAATGAGCAGTTCTTC
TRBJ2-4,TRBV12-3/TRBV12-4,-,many,CASSLGGENIQYF,TGTGCCAGCAGCCTAGGCGGGGAAAACATTCAGTACTTC
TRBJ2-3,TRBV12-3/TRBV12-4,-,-,CASRLAGTPTDTQYF,TGTGCCAGCAGGCTAGCCGGGACACCCACAGATACGCAGTATTTT
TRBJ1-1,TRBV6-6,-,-,CASSYGFRQVAAFF,TGTGCCAGCAGTTATGGGTTTCGACAGGTTGCAGCTTTCTTT
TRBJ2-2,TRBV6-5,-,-,CTSSYRAAYTGELFF,TGTACCAGCAGCTACCGGGCAGCCTACACCGGGGAGCTGTTTTTT
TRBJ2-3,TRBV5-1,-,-,CARSVKEGAITGTQYF,TGCGCCAGGAGCGTGAAGGAGGGAGCCATCACAGGTACGCAGTATTTT
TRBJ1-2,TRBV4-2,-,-,CASSQDQTTNYDYTF,TGTGCCAGCAGCCAAGATCAGACTACTAACTATGACTACACCTTC
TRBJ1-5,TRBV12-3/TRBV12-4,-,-,CAISGQNQPQHF,TGTGCCATCAGTGGACAGAATCAGCCCCAGCATTTT
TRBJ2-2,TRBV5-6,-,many,CASSWIGPGELFF,TGTGCCAGCAGCTGGATCGGTCCCGGGGAGCTGTTTTTT